This T cell receptor beta chain appears in the sequencing data of a study of T cell repertoires in cytomegalovirus infection. About this clonotype: Its target is unknown.

In germline, CDR1 is MGHDK, CDR2 SYGVNS. Losses at the gene ends were 6 bases for V and 4 bases for J; bases not matched to a gene: 12. CDR3 length equals 15 residues. Study-wide points: HLA-C-restricted CMV clonotypes gave the most frequent clonotype in two of eight donors.

TCRdb re-derived calls from the reads in MiXCR, one entry per CDR3 protein. The sample has approximately 500,000 distinct CDR3 sequences, roughly 10% seen once. Sequences were obtained from PBMCs. The receptor comes from a human donor in good health (CMV status not recorded). Some clones in this sample may be carry-over from other donors' samples. The V gene is TRBV25-1, the J gene TRBJ2-7; TRBD2 agrees at 7 bases. The DNA for the CDR3 is TGTGCCAGCAGCTTAGACAGCTGGCGGGGGTACGAGCAGTACTTC. Translated: CASSLDSWRGYEQYF.